The 4 T cell receptor beta chains below all came from one sample that was sequenced in a study of technical replicates of blood from a handful of donors. Data came from immunoSEQ multiplex PCR; TCRdb stores just in-frame clones and leaves some out. The data hold about 70,000 clones, with 90% to 95% observed a single time. The specimen sequenced was PBMCs. These receptors all stem from a human donor in good health. Some clones in this sample may be carry-over from other donors' samples.

This clone was observed once. V gene TRBV5-1 combines with J gene TRBJ1-2; tentatively, D is TRBD1 (5 bases). The CDR3 spans 14 residues. The germline gives CDR1 SGHRS, CDR2 YFSETQ. Trimming removed 0 bases from V and 2 bases from J, with 8 bases in between. CDR3 protein: CASSLGGGNYGYTF. In DNA form, the CDR3 reads TGCGCCAGCAGCTTGGGCGGGGGGAACTATGGCTACACCTTC.

The V and J genes are TRBV5-6 and TRBJ2-7; 9 bases agree with TRBD2. Germline V gene data show CDR1 as SGHDT and CDR2 as YYEEEE. The CDR3 has 15 amino acids. V was pared by 4 bases and J by 2 bases, with 7 bases of the junction left unmatched. The chain's CDR3 is CASSDQRGAPYEQYF. Written as DNA, the CDR3 is TGTGCCAGCAGCGATCAGCGGGGGGCACCCTACGAGCAGTACTTC.

This clone has just one count. J is TRBJ1-4 and V is TRBV2; the D gene is possibly TRBD1 (5 bases). With 2 bases removed from V and 14 bases from J, the gap between germline ends came to 12 bases. Germline lookup yields CDR1 SNHLY and CDR2 FYNNEI. The CDR3 consists of 12 residues. As DNA, the CDR3 is TGTGCCAGCAGTGAATGGGGGGGGAGGCTGTTTTTT. This sequence encodes CASSEWGGRLFF. The variable domain in full, with the rest retrieved from reference TRBV2 and TRBJ1-4, is EPEVTQTPSHQVTQMGQEVILRCVPISNHLYFYWYRQILGQKVEFLVSFYNNEISEKSEIFDDQFSVERPDGSNFTLKIRSTKLEDSAMYFCASSEWGGRLFFGSGTQLSVL.

In DNA form, the CDR3 reads TGCGCCAGCAGACACCTACCGGGACAGGGGTTTCATGGCTACACCTTC. Its translation: CASRHLPGQGFHGYTF. The chain recombines TRBV4-3 with TRBJ1-2; 10 nucleotides agree with TRBD1. Trimming took 6 bases from V and 6 from J; bases not matched to a gene: 13. The CDR3 covers 16 residues. Germline V gives CDR1 LGHNA, CDR2 YSLEER.